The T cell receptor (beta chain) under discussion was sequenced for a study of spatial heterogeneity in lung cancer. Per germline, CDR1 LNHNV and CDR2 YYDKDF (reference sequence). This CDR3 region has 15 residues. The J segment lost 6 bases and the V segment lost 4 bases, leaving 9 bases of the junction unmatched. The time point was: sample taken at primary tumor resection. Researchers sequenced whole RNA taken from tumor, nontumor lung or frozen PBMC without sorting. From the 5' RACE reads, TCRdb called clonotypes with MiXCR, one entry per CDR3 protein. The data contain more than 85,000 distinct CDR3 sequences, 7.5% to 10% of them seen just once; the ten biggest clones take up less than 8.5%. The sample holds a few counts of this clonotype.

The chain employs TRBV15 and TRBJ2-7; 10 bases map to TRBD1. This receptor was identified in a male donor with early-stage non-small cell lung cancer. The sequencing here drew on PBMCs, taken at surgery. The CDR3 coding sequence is TGTGCCACCAGCACCCCGGGACAGGGGTTTTTCGAGCAGTACTTC. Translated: CATSTPGQGFFEQYF.